This TCR beta chain was sequenced in a study of shared clonotypes between healthy human individuals. This table comes from immunoSEQ multiplex PCR, and its TCRdb copy is limited to in-frame clones, with some not included. The repertoire holds about 2.1 million clones, with approximately 92% as singletons. The sample holds a few counts of this clone. Naive CD8 cells lacked CD45RO and underwent positive selection for CCR7, leaving out terminally differentiated effector memory CD45RA+ cells. CDR3 length: 15 amino acids. Per the germline V gene, CDR1 is LGHNA and CDR2 is YSLEER. The V and J ends lost 0 bases and 8 bases respectively, with 13 bases between them.

The gene calls are TRBV4-3 and TRBJ2-2; unclear D gene. This TCR was sampled from a man between 18 and 35 years old in good health. Some clones in this sample may be carry-over from other donors' samples. The sample was naive CD8+ T cells from PBMCs. Here the CDR3 reads CASSQDEDGLGELFF. The CDR3 DNA is TGCGCCAGCAGCCAAGATGAGGACGGCCTGGGGGAGCTGTTTTTT.